One and the same sample provided the 14 T cell receptor beta chains below, sequenced in a study of blood T cell repertoires in COVID-19. Clones were sequenced by immunoSEQ multiplex PCR, and TCRdb holds only the in-frame ones, with some missing. This sample has about 210,000 clones, with roughly nine tenths found just once. The sequencing input was peripheral blood. The receptor source for this set is a man in his forties with acute or convalescent COVID-19.

The genes are TRBV4-1 and TRBJ1-1, with 8 bases identical to TRBD1. This CDR3 is 15 amino acids long. CDR1 and CDR2 (germline): MGHRA, YSYEKL. V shed 5 bases and J 5 bases; nucleotides not matched to a gene: 10. This CDR3 reads CASSLYRGDGTEAFF. The CDR3 DNA reads as TGCGCCAGCAGCTTGTACAGGGGGGACGGGACTGAAGCTTTCTTT.

V usage is TRBV5-1 and J usage is TRBJ1-1; perhaps TRBD1 as D (5 bases). Germline CDR1 SGHRS, CDR2 YFSETQ. V lost 1 base, J lost 4 bases, and 14 bases lay in between. This CDR3 spans 15 amino acids. The CDR3 region is CASSLLDWGGTEAFF. CDR3 sequence (DNA): TGCGCCAGCAGCTTGTTAGACTGGGGCGGCACTGAAGCTTTCTTT.

The chain has TRBV19 and TRBJ1-2; no definite D call. V was cut by 0 bases and J by 1 base, with 9 bases left in between. The CDR3 is 15 amino acids. From germline, CDR1 is LNHDA and CDR2 SQIVND (reference sequence). In DNA form, the CDR3 reads TGTGCCAGTAGTATAGATCGGGAAGGTAACTATGGCTACACCTTC. Translating gives CASSIDREGNYGYTF.

The chain recombines TRBV4-2 with TRBJ2-1; 10 bases match TRBD2. Germline trimming cut 0 bases from V and 8 bases from J; bases unmatched to any gene: 13. This CDR3 is built from 18 residues. Germline loops: CDR1 LGHNA, CDR2 YNFKEQ. The CDR3 here is CASSQEASELAGTYEQFF. As DNA, the CDR3 is TGTGCCAGCAGCCAAGAAGCTAGCGAACTAGCGGGAACTTATGAGCAGTTCTTC.

The V call is TRBV25-1, the J call TRBJ2-7; 10 bases are a match to TRBD2. The CDR3 covers 14 residues. Per the germline V gene, CDR1 is MGHDK and CDR2 is SYGVNS. J was trimmed by 7 bases and V by 1 base; bases with no gene match: 4. DNA of the CDR3: TGTGCCAGCAGTGAATCCAGCGGGGGGGATGAGCAGTACTTC. This encodes CASSESSGGDEQYF.

This clone was recorded once. V is TRBV5-1 and J is TRBJ1-4; D is uncertain. Per the germline V gene, CDR1 is SGHRS and CDR2 is YFSETQ. The V end was cut by 0 bases, the J end by 0 bases, with 12 bases between. The CDR3 has 17 residues. CDR3 loop: CASSLAGGSSTNEKLFF. The CDR3 DNA reads as TGCGCCAGCAGCTTGGCGGGCGGGAGCTCAACTAATGAAAAACTGTTTTTT.

This rearrangement joins TRBV10-1 to TRBJ2-2; a weak D match, TRBD2 (5 bases). The CDR3 is made up of 15 amino acids. CDR1 is WNHNN, CDR2 SYGVQD, per germline (reference sequence). V was trimmed by 0 bases and J by 1 base, leaving 6 bases between them. The CDR3 nucleotides read TGCGCCAGCAGTGAGTCGGAGGTGAACACCGGGGAGCTGTTTTTT. Its protein product is CASSESEVNTGELFF.

V and J are TRBV19 and TRBJ2-1, with 9 bases fitting TRBD2. Looked up from germline, CDR1 is LNHDA and CDR2 is SQIVND (reference sequence). The CDR3 spans 18 residues. The V segment lost 3 bases and the J segment 0 bases; nucleotides outside the gene matches: 9. The CDR3: CASSIEAGGPSSYNEQFF. CDR3 bases: TGTGCCAGTAGTATCGAGGCGGGAGGGCCCAGCTCCTACAATGAGCAGTTCTTC.

Concerning this clone: This same CDR3 is encoded by further DNA sequences in the sample. The chain uses TRBV11-2 and TRBJ2-7; no reliable D call. From germline, CDR1 is SGHAT and CDR2 FQNNGV. The CDR3 is made up of 13 amino acids. Trimming stripped 1 base from V and 3 bases from J, with 7 bases between. The CDR3 nucleotides are TGTGCCAGCAGCTTAGGGCTCGACTACGAGCAGTACTTC. Protein: CASSLGLDYEQYF.

The chain links TRBV4-3 to TRBJ1-5; 7 bases line up with TRBD1. Losses at the gene ends were 5 bases for V and 6 bases for J; bases not matched to a gene: 4. The germline V gene encodes CDR1 LGHNA and CDR2 YSLEER. This CDR3 contains 13 residues. CDR3 amino acids: CASSSRQGQPQHF. CDR3 coding DNA: TGCGCCAGCAGCAGTCGACAGGGTCAGCCCCAGCATTTT.

The chain uses TRBV9 and TRBJ2-7; D perhaps matches TRBD1 (7 bases). Deletions cut 3 bases from V and 3 bases from J, with 13 bases between. The germline CDR1 and CDR2 sequences are SGDLS and YYNGEE. There are 14 residues in the CDR3. CDR3 region: CASSAGGTVYEQYF. In DNA form, the CDR3 reads TGTGCCAGCAGCGCAGGGGGGACAGTCTACGAGCAGTACTTC.

This clone is a singleton in its sample. The chain couples TRBV19 to TRBJ1-3; unclear D gene. Germline V gene data show CDR1 as LNHDA and CDR2 as SQIVND (reference sequence). V shed 5 bases and J shed 4 bases, with 12 bases lying between them. This CDR3 is built from 14 residues. Written as DNA, the CDR3 is TGTGCCAGTAGTTCCCCTACGCGGGGAAACACCATATATTTT. Protein sequence: CASSSPTRGNTIYF.

The V gene is TRBV7-6, the J gene TRBJ2-3, with 10 bases lining up with TRBD2. Germline CDR1 SGHVS, CDR2 FNYEAQ. The CDR3 consists of 15 residues. J gave up 3 bases and V 1 base, and 1 base lay outside the gene matches. CDR3 in amino acids: CASSLERGGTDTQYF. The CDR3 DNA follows: TGTGCCAGCAGCTTAGAGCGGGGGGGGACAGATACGCAGTATTTT.

The CDR3 coding sequence is TGCGCCAGCAGCTTGTCCACGGGGCAGGGGAACTATGGCTACACCTTC. Translation: CASSLSTGQGNYGYTF. This chain joins TRBV5-1 and TRBJ1-2; tentative D call: TRBD1 (6 bases). The germline CDR1 and CDR2 sequences are SGHRS and YFSETQ. The CDR3 consists of 16 residues. Trimming shortened V by 1 base and J by 2 bases, and 15 bases separated the two germline ends.